This T cell receptor beta chain was retrieved from a study of T cells in Graves' hyperthyroidism and ophthalmopathy. Regions amplified from RNA transcripts were the TCR beta CDR3 regions. The HTBI set primed first-round TCR CDR3 RT-PCR. MiXCR was run by TCRdb on the multiplex PCR reads, yielding one entry per CDR3 protein. The sample has 300,000 to 450,000 distinct CDR3 sequences, approximately 13% seen once; the top ten hold 9.2%. V dropped 1 base and J dropped 7 bases, with 12 bases sitting between them. CDR1 is SGHRS, CDR2 YFSETQ, per germline. The CDR3 is 15 amino acids. The sequence was collected from a woman between 18 and 29 years old with Graves' hyperthyroidism. Source material: blood. The chain recombines TRBV5-1 with TRBJ1-6; maybe TRBD1 (6 bases). The CDR3 DNA sequence: TGCGCCAGCAGCTTGTCCGACAGGCGGAATTCACCCCTCCACTTT. It is translated as CASSLSDRRNSPLHF.